A selection of T cell receptor beta chains follows, all from one sample in a study of graft-versus-host responses after intestinal transplantation. The data were produced by immunoSEQ multiplex PCR, yet TCRdb's version contains in-frame clones alone and is incomplete. The sample holds about 130,000 clones; 85% to 95% are singletons and the top ten take roughly 0.19%. For these TCRs, the target antigens are not known. This material consisted of unstimulated CD4+ T cells sorted from spleen or lymph node cells, taken before intestinal transplant. Receptor source: a human donor who received an intestinal transplant. The CDR3 runs from the conserved cysteine through the conserved F or W. A D gene is named only where the DNA matches it firmly. Clone size is stated in some rows and not others, as once, few, many or a class when expanded.

D,J,size,V,CDR3,DNA
NA,TRBJ2-6,few,TRBV28,CASSFPGANVLTF,TGTGCCAGCAGTTTCCCTGGGGCCAACGTCCTGACTTTC
NA,TRBJ2-7,NA,TRBV28,CASSLLSYEQYF,TGTGCCAGCAGTTTATTAAGTTACGAGCAGTACTTC
NA,TRBJ1-5,NA,TRBV10-3,CAARQDSNQPQHF,TGTGCCGCCCGACAGGATAGCAATCAGCCCCAGCATTTT
TRBD2,TRBJ2-1,NA,TRBV28,CASSFLGREGSNEQFF,TGTGCCAGCAGTTTCCTTGGGCGGGAGGGCTCCAATGAGCAGTTCTTC
TRBD1,TRBJ1-5,few,TRBV18,CASSPAGGDNQPQHF,TGTGCCAGCTCACCAGCAGGGGGAGACAATCAGCCCCAGCATTTT
TRBD2,TRBJ2-5,NA,TRBV27,CASKSSSGRTETQYF,TGTGCCAGCAAATCAAGTAGCGGGAGAACAGAGACCCAGTACTTC
NA,TRBJ2-1,NA,TRBV6-4,CASSDSMGVGNEQFF,TGTGCCAGCAGTGACTCGATGGGGGTCGGCAATGAGCAGTTCTTC
TRBD2,TRBJ2-2,NA,TRBV18,CASSPILGASSGRNTGELFF,TGTGCCAGCTCACCAATCCTTGGCGCCTCTAGCGGGAGGAACACCGGGGAGCTGTTTTTT
NA,TRBJ2-1,NA,TRBV5-4,CASSLTTRSYNEQFF,TGTGCCAGCAGCCTCACGACTAGAAGCTACAATGAGCAGTTCTTC
TRBD2,TRBJ2-3,NA,TRBV13,CASDQTGGGTDTQYF,TGTGCCAGCGACCAGACGGGAGGGGGCACAGATACGCAGTATTTT
TRBD1,TRBJ1-2,NA,TRBV6-5,CASSYGRQGALGYTF,TGTGCCAGCAGTTACGGCCGACAGGGGGCGCTTGGCTACACCTTC
TRBD2,TRBJ2-5,NA,TRBV4-2,CASSQVGLAGGQETQYF,TGTGCCAGCAGCCAAGTAGGCCTAGCGGGAGGTCAAGAGACCCAGTACTTC
TRBD1,TRBJ2-5,NA,TRBV5-6,CASSLRQGGQDQETQYF,TGTGCCAGCAGCTTGAGACAGGGTGGGCAAGATCAAGAGACCCAGTACTTC
NA,TRBJ2-7,once,TRBV23-1,CASTRARYEQYF,TGCGCCAGCACCAGGGCCAGGTACGAGCAGTACTTC
TRBD2,TRBJ2-6,NA,TRBV7-2,CASSLSGSTGANVLTF,TGTGCCAGCAGCTTGAGCGGGAGTACTGGGGCCAACGTCCTGACTTTC
TRBD1,TRBJ2-3,NA,TRBV5-1,CASSPNTGGTDTQYF,TGCGCCAGCAGCCCAAACACAGGGGGCACAGATACGCAGTATTTT
NA,TRBJ1-1,NA,TRBV27,CASRTAMNTEAFF,TGTGCCAGCCGGACAGCCATGAACACTGAAGCTTTCTTT
NA,TRBJ2-3,NA,TRBV18,CASSPPSTDTQYF,TGTGCCAGCTCACCACCGAGCACAGATACGCAGTATTTT
NA,TRBJ2-2,NA,TRBV6-1,CASSPLGMAGELFF,TGTGCCAGCAGTCCCCTAGGCATGGCCGGGGAGCTGTTTTTT